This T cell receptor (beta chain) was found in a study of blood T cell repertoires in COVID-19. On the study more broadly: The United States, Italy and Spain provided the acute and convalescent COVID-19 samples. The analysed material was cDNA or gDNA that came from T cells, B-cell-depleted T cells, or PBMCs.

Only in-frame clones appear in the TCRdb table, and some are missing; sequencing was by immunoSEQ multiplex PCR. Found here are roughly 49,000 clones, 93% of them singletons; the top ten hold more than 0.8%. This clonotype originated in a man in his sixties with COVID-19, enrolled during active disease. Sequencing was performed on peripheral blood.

CDR3 region: CASRPGGTYTDTQYF. The CDR3 DNA reads TGTGCCAGCAGACCCGGAGGGACTTACACAGATACGCAGTATTTT. V gene TRBV3-1 (or the pseudogene TRBV3-2) combines with J gene TRBJ2-3; D is perhaps TRBD2 (6 bases). Germline lookup yields CDR1 LGHDT and CDR2 YNNKEL (reference sequence). The CDR3 length is 15 residues. V was trimmed by 6 bases and J by 2 bases, leaving 15 bases between them.